The 24 T cell receptor beta chains reported below all come from one sample, sequenced in a study of shared clonotypes between healthy human individuals. The naive CD8 population came from CD45RO-negative cells selected for CCR7, without terminally differentiated effector memory CD45RA+ cells. Data came from immunoSEQ multiplex PCR; TCRdb stores just in-frame clones and leaves some out. The sample consists of around 1,900,000 clones, 93% of them appearing once. The sequenced sample consisted of naive CD8+ T cells from PBMCs. Receptors were obtained from a man aged 18-30 years in good health. Some clones in this sample may be carry-over from other donors' samples.

V gene TRBV4-1 combines with J gene TRBJ2-2; D possibly corresponds to TRBD1 (5 bases). The germline V gene encodes CDR1 MGHRA and CDR2 YSYEKL. CDR3 length: 14 residues. V gave up 3 bases and J gave up 6 bases, with 11 bases separating them. CDR3 nucleotide sequence: TGCGCCAGCAGCCACCTTAAGGGGTCCGGGGAGCTGTTTTTT. As protein: CASSHLKGSGELFF.

Only one count was recorded for this clone. The chain has TRBV15 and TRBJ2-7; TRBD1 matches 7 bases. The germline gives CDR1 LNHNV, CDR2 YYDKDF (reference sequence). J lost 5 bases, V lost 2 bases, and 9 bases had no gene match. The CDR3 sequence is 15 residues long. The CDR3 region has the DNA TGTGCCACCAGCAGACCTCCGGGACAGACCCACGAGCAGTACTTC. Its translation: CATSRPPGQTHEQYF. Drawing the rest from reference TRBV15 and TRBJ2-7, the complete variable domain is DAMVIQNPRYQVTQFGKPVTLSCSQTLNHNVMYWYQQKSSQAPKLLFHYYDKDFNNEADTPDNFQSRRPNTSFCFLDIRSPGLGDTAMYLCATSRPPGQTHEQYFGPGTRLTVT.

As for this clone: This specimen includes other DNA sequences encoding the same CDR3. The V and J genes are TRBV20-1 and TRBJ2-7; no definite D call. The germline V and J ends were trimmed by 6 bases and 2 bases, with 8 bases remaining between them. The CDR3 is made up of 11 amino acids. Germline CDR1 reads DFQATT; CDR2 reads SNEGSKA (reference sequence). In DNA, the CDR3 is TGCAGTGCCCGAGAGCCCTACGAGCAGTACTTC. This gives the protein CSAREPYEQYF.

The chain uses TRBV14 and TRBJ2-7; D is uncertain. The CDR3 is 14 residues long. Trimming took off 6 bases at V and 2 bases at J, with 14 bases between the two ends. CDR1 SGHDN and CDR2 FVKESK come from the germline V gene. This CDR3 is CASSHWADTYEQYF. DNA for the CDR3: TGTGCCAGCAGTCACTGGGCAGACACCTACGAGCAGTACTTC. Looking up the rest from reference TRBV14 and TRBJ2-7 gives the full variable domain: EAGVTQFPSHSVIEKGQTVTLRCDPISGHDNLYWYRRVMGKEIKFLLHFVKESKQDESGMPNNRFLAERTGGTYSTLKVQPAELEDSGVYFCASSHWADTYEQYFGPGTRLTVT.

The rearrangement uses TRBV4-1 and TRBJ1-2; 8 positions agree with TRBD1. CDR3 length equals 15 residues. Germline CDR1 reads MGHRA; CDR2 reads YSYEKL. V trimming: 2 bases; J trimming: 4 bases; junction bases outside the gene matches: 6. This CDR3 reads CASSQTGQGGYGYTF. CDR3 DNA: TGCGCCAGCAGCCAAACCGGACAGGGCGGCTATGGCTACACCTTC.

The V call is TRBV5-6, the J call TRBJ1-4; no reliable D call. V was clipped by 4 bases and J by 4 bases, with 17 bases between them. The CDR3 has 16 amino acids. CDR1 SGHDT and CDR2 YYEEEE come from the germline V gene. The CDR3 here is CASSLGPASNNEKLFF. CDR3 coding DNA: TGTGCCAGCAGCCTCGGCCCGGCTTCCAATAATGAAAAACTGTTTTTT.

In this sample, this clone turned up once. This sequence joins TRBV29-1 and TRBJ2-7, with D possibly being TRBD1 (5 bases). The CDR3 runs 11 residues. Germline assignment: CDR1 SQVTM and CDR2 ANQGSEA. The germline V and J ends were trimmed by 4 bases and 7 bases, with 11 bases remaining between them. DNA of the CDR3: TGCAGCGTTGGAAGGCGACAGGAGCAGTACTTC. This translates into CSVGRRQEQYF.

The chain combines TRBV7-9 with TRBJ1-5, with TRBD1 matching over 10 bases. Germline-derived CDR1 and CDR2 are SEHNR and FQNEAQ (reference sequence). This CDR3 has 15 amino acids. V shed 5 bases, J shed 7 bases, and the junction held 8 bases outside the gene matches. Written as DNA, the CDR3 is TGTGCCAGCAGCCAAGGGACAGGGGACAGGCAGCCCCAGCATTTT. Amino acids: CASSQGTGDRQPQHF.

This chain joins TRBV10-3 and TRBJ2-5, with D possibly TRBD2 on 5 matching bases. The V gene lost 3 bases and the J gene lost 4 bases, with 15 bases spanning the gap. The CDR3 has 15 amino acids. Per germline, CDR1 ENHRY and CDR2 SYGVKD. The CDR3 DNA reads TGTGCCATCAGTGAACTAGGAGAGAAGGGAGAGACCCAGTACTTC. Translating it yields CAISELGEKGETQYF.

The CDR3 sequence is CSASFGNEQFF. CDR3 DNA sequence: TGCAGTGCTAGTTTCGGGAATGAGCAGTTCTTC. This rearrangement joins TRBV20-1 to TRBJ2-1; D gene unclear. Trimming took 3 bases from V and 7 from J, leaving 7 bases between them. Germline-derived CDR1 and CDR2 are DFQATT and SNEGSKA (reference sequence). This CDR3 has 11 amino acids.

The V call is TRBV7-8, the J call TRBJ2-5; TRBD1 aligns across 10 bases. The CDR3 has 18 residues. J gave up 2 bases and V 1 base, and 10 bases lay outside the gene matches. Germline CDR1 SGHVS, CDR2 FQNEAQ. CDR3 in amino acids: CASSLEPGQGTLQETQYF. The CDR3 nucleotides read TGTGCCAGCAGCTTAGAGCCGGGACAGGGGACTTTACAAGAGACCCAGTACTTC.

This sequence joins TRBV5-6 and TRBJ2-2, with 11 bases that match TRBD2. Trimming took 3 bases from V and 4 from J; bases not matched to a gene: 8. Germline V gene sequence: CDR1 SGHDT, CDR2 YYEEEE. This CDR3 region has 17 residues. The CDR3 here is CASSSQLAGDVTGELFF. Written as DNA, the CDR3 is TGTGCCAGCAGCTCCCAACTAGCGGGAGATGTCACCGGGGAGCTGTTTTTT.

The rearrangement uses TRBV5-8 and TRBJ1-1; unclear D gene. Germline CDR1 is SGHTS and CDR2 is YDEGEE. The CDR3 length is 17 residues. V shed 0 bases and J shed 0 bases, with 15 bases lying between them. CDR3 sequence: CASSLGYGGSVNTEAFF. CDR3 nucleotide sequence: TGTGCCAGCAGCTTGGGATATGGTGGCAGTGTGAACACTGAAGCTTTCTTT.

The V gene is TRBV5-3, the J gene TRBJ2-7; TRBD1 or TRBD2 may be the D gene (6 bases each). TRBV5-3 is noted as an ORF with a role that remains uncertain. This CDR3 comprises 14 residues. With 0 bases removed from V and 6 bases from J, the gap between germline ends came to 13 bases. The CDR3 sequence: CARSLDPGAGEQYF. The CDR3 DNA is TGTGCCAGAAGCTTGGATCCGGGGGCGGGCGAGCAGTACTTC.

The chain links TRBV2 to TRBJ2-7, with 10 nucleotides matching TRBD2. V dropped 3 bases and J dropped 2; count of bases not matched to a gene: 10. The length of the CDR3 is 17 residues. CDR1 is SNHLY, CDR2 FYNNEI, per germline. This chain's CDR3 is CASSEWLAGASTYEQYF. The CDR3 bases are TGTGCCAGCAGTGAGTGGCTAGCGGGAGCATCCACCTACGAGCAGTACTTC.

This chain uses TRBV11-2 with TRBJ2-5; D is uncertain. Trimming cost V 6 bases and J 5 bases, with 16 bases left between them. The CDR3 extends over 14 amino acids. From germline, CDR1 is SGHAT and CDR2 FQNNGV. CDR3 coding DNA: TGTGCCAGCAGTTGGACGCAAGGCCGGGAGACCCAGTACTTC. Its protein product is CASSWTQGRETQYF.

This chain joins TRBV7-9 and TRBJ1-5, with 7 bases matching TRBD1. This CDR3 has 14 residues. J was trimmed by 4 bases and V by 5 bases; bases with no gene match: 5. The germline CDR1 and CDR2 sequences are SEHNR and FQNEAQ (reference sequence). The CDR3 protein is CASSDRDSNQPQHF. For the CDR3, the DNA is TGTGCCAGCAGCGACAGGGACAGTAATCAGCCCCAGCATTTT.

V is TRBV19 and J is TRBJ2-1; D not certain. This CDR3 is built from 14 residues. Germline CDR1 reads LNHDA; CDR2 reads SQIVND (reference sequence). Trimming left V 0 bases short and J 5 bases short, with 8 bases between. In DNA, the CDR3 is TGTGCCAGTAGTATAGATCCGACGAACAATGAGCAGTTCTTC. Translating it yields CASSIDPTNNEQFF.

Turning to this clone: The sample contains more than one DNA sequence encoding this CDR3. The chain couples TRBV7-9 to TRBJ1-2; D is perhaps TRBD1 (5 bases). CDR3 length: 13 amino acids. V lost 5 bases and J lost 4, with 11 bases in between. The germline gives CDR1 SEHNR, CDR2 FQNEAQ (reference sequence). The CDR3 spells CASSPGGIYGYTF. The CDR3 DNA follows: TGTGCCAGCAGCCCCGGGGGGATCTATGGCTACACCTTC.

V usage is TRBV28 and J usage is TRBJ1-1; tentatively, D is TRBD1 (5 bases). CDR3 length: 15 amino acids. The germline CDR1 and CDR2 sequences are MDHEN and SYDVKM. Trimming shortened V by 3 bases and J by 5 bases, and 16 bases separated the two germline ends. The CDR3 DNA reads as TGTGCCAGCAGTTTGCGCAGGGAGAAGGTAACTGAAGCTTTCTTT. It codes for CASSLRREKVTEAFF. The variable domain in full, with the rest retrieved from reference TRBV28 and TRBJ1-1, is DVKVTQSSRYLVKRTGEKVFLECVQDMDHENMFWYRQDPGLGLRLIYFSYDVKMKEKGDIPEGYSVSREKKERFSLILESASTNQTSMYLCASSLRREKVTEAFFGQGTRLTVV.

The chain has TRBV28 and TRBJ2-6; no reliable D call. CDR3 length: 15 residues. Germline CDR1 is MDHEN and CDR2 is SYDVKM. V lost 3 bases to trimming and J lost 0 bases, with 6 bases between them. Here the CDR3 DNA reads TGTGCCAGCAGTTTGTCAGCCTCTGGGGCCAACGTCCTGACTTTC. This sequence encodes CASSLSASGANVLTF.

The V call is TRBV11-2, the J call TRBJ2-7; the D gene is possibly TRBD1 (5 bases). Germline V gene data show CDR1 as SGHAT and CDR2 as FQNNGV. Trimming shortened V by 1 base and J by 7 bases, and 17 bases separated the two germline ends. This CDR3 region has 15 residues. The CDR3 spells CASSLGTWGLDEQYF. In nucleotides, the CDR3 is TGTGCCAGCAGCTTAGGCACGTGGGGCCTGGATGAGCAGTACTTC. Supplemented by reference TRBV11-2 and TRBJ2-7, the full variable domain reads EAGVAQSPRYKIIEKRQSVAFWCNPISGHATLYWYQQILGQGPKLLIQFQNNGVVDDSQLPKDRFSAERLKGVDSTLKIQPAKLEDSAVYLCASSLGTWGLDEQYFGPGTRLTVT.

V is TRBV13 and J is TRBJ2-7; D not certain. Deletions cut 6 bases from V and 0 bases from J, with 15 bases between. The V gene's germline CDR1 is PRHDT and CDR2 FYEKMQ (reference sequence). This CDR3 is 15 amino acids long. DNA for the CDR3: TGTGCCAGCAGTATAGGAAGACGTATCTCCTACGAGCAGTACTTC. Translation gives CASSIGRRISYEQYF.

Points on this clone: This sample includes further DNA sequences coding for the same CDR3. V is TRBV7-9 and J is TRBJ1-1; D may be TRBD1 (6 bases). Germline CDR1 is SEHNR and CDR2 is FQNEAQ (reference sequence). The CDR3 contains 12 residues. Between the trimmed V and J ends, which lost 5 bases and 5 bases, there was a span of 9 bases. CDR3 sequence reads: CASSLTGTEAFF. CDR3 nucleotide sequence: TGTGCCAGCAGCCTAACAGGGACTGAAGCTTTCTTT.